A single sample is the source of the 30 T cell receptor beta chains below, sequenced in a study of T cell changes during pregnancy in multiple sclerosis. Method: immunoSEQ multiplex PCR; TCRdb's copy keeps in-frame clones and lacks some. The sample lists tens of thousands of clones; about 92% were seen once. The material was CD8+ T cells from peripheral blood mononuclear cells, obtained in the third trimester of pregnancy. These receptors originate from a female donor with multiple sclerosis, enrolled in a pregnancy study.

The chain employs TRBV28 and TRBJ2-2, with D unclear. CDR3 length: 15 residues. From germline, CDR1 is MDHEN and CDR2 SYDVKM. The germline V and J ends were trimmed by 6 bases and 3 bases, with 14 bases remaining between them. The CDR3 loop is CASRPTGSYTGELFF. DNA for the CDR3: TGTGCCAGCAGACCAACCGGGTCCTACACCGGGGAGCTGTTTTTT.

This sequence joins TRBV29-1 and TRBJ2-7, with D uncertain. The CDR3 covers 13 residues. Germline V gene data show CDR1 as SQVTM and CDR2 as ANQGSEA. Trimming pared 0 bases from V and 5 bases from J, leaving 11 bases between. The CDR3 DNA is TGCAGCGTTGAAGATGCATCGTGGCACGAGCAGTACTTC. Its translation is CSVEDASWHEQYF.

The chain combines TRBV2 with TRBJ2-2; 7 bases fit TRBD1. CDR3 size: 16 residues. Per germline, CDR1 SNHLY and CDR2 FYNNEI. Trimming took 10 bases from V and 0 from J; bases not matched to a gene: 11. CDR3 bases: TGTGCCACTCCGACTTCCGACAGGGCGAACACCGGGGAGCTGTTTTTT. Encoded protein: CATPTSDRANTGELFF.

V is TRBV6-1 and J is TRBJ2-7, with D perhaps matching TRBD1 (6 bases). In germline, CDR1 is MNHNS, CDR2 SASEGT. V dropped 7 bases and J dropped 1 base, with 17 bases sitting between them. This CDR3 has 15 amino acids. The CDR3 nucleotides read TGTGCCAGCACCGAACAGGGACCCCCTTCCTACGAGCAGTACTTC. Amino acids: CASTEQGPPSYEQYF.

The chain carries TRBV6-5 and TRBJ2-1; tentatively, D is TRBD1 (5 bases). Germline V gene sequence: CDR1 MNHEY, CDR2 SVGAGI. This CDR3 is built from 11 residues. Trimming pared 6 bases from V and 7 bases from J, leaving 7 bases between. The CDR3 sequence: CASRSGNEQFF. In nucleotides, the CDR3 is TGTGCCAGCAGGTCAGGGAATGAGCAGTTCTTC.

The chain carries TRBV4-3 and TRBJ2-1; 9 nucleotides match TRBD2. The V gene end was trimmed by 0 bases and the J gene end by 9 bases; junction bases not matched to a gene: 15. CDR3 length equals 18 residues. CDR1 and CDR2 (germline): LGHNA, YSLEER. The DNA of the CDR3 is TGCGCCAGCAGCCAAGATATTGTCGGGTTAGCGGGAGACAGTGAGCAGTTCTTC. Translated: CASSQDIVGLAGDSEQFF.

The CDR3 here is CASSQDMTGGSSSYNEQFF. In nucleotides, the CDR3 is TGCGCCAGCAGCCAAGATATGACTGGCGGGAGTAGCTCCTACAATGAGCAGTTCTTC. The chain is built from TRBV4-3 and TRBJ2-1; 7 nucleotides agree with TRBD2. Unmatched junction bases numbered 11, after V lost 0 bases and J lost 0 bases. Germline V gene lookup returns CDR1 LGHNA and CDR2 YSLEER. This CDR3 is 19 amino acids long.

The gene calls are TRBV27 and TRBJ2-1; 9 bases line up with TRBD2. There are 15 residues in the CDR3. Per the germline V gene, CDR1 is MNHEY and CDR2 is SMNVEV (reference sequence). V trimming: 3 bases; J trimming: 8 bases; junction bases outside the gene matches: 8. The CDR3 loop reads CASSFGGRAVDEQFF. The CDR3 DNA is TGTGCCAGCAGTTTCGGCGGGAGGGCCGTTGATGAGCAGTTCTTC.

The chain has TRBV4-3 and TRBJ2-1; D call uncertain. Germline V gene sequence: CDR1 LGHNA, CDR2 YSLEER. The CDR3 has 13 residues. The germline V and J ends were trimmed by 0 bases and 7 bases, with 7 bases remaining between them. This chain's CDR3 is CASSQDLQNEQFF. As DNA, the CDR3 is TGCGCCAGCAGCCAAGATCTGCAGAATGAGCAGTTCTTC.

V gene TRBV30 combines with J gene TRBJ1-2, with D possibly being TRBD1 (6 bases). This CDR3 comprises 14 residues. Trimming pared 2 bases from V and 6 bases from J, leaving 16 bases between. Germline CDR1 reads GTSNPN; CDR2 reads SVGIG (reference sequence). CDR3 DNA: TGTGCCTGGAGTCCAGTGCAGGGGCTGCATGGCTACACCTTC. This codes for CAWSPVQGLHGYTF. The whole variable domain, filled in from reference TRBV30 and TRBJ1-2, reads SQTIHQWPATLVQPVGSPLSLECTVEGTSNPNLYWYRQAAGRGLQLLFYSVGIGQISSEVPQNLSASRPQDRQFILSSKKLLLSDSGFYLCAWSPVQGLHGYTFGSGTRLTVV.

CDR3 bases: TGTGCCAGCAGCTCCACTTCCCCAGACAGAGCGTATATGAACACTGAAGCTTTCTTT. It is translated as CASSSTSPDRAYMNTEAFF. The V call is TRBV7-9, the J call TRBJ1-1; a weak D match, TRBD1 (5 bases). This CDR3 is 19 amino acids long. Germline assignment: CDR1 SEHNR and CDR2 FQNEAQ (reference sequence). The V gene lost 4 bases and the J gene lost 0 bases, with 24 bases spanning the gap. The complete variable domain, with remaining parts taken from reference TRBV7-9 and TRBJ1-1, reads DTGVSQNPRHKITKRGQNVTFRCDPISEHNRLYWYRQTLGQGPEFLTYFQNEAQLEKSRLLSDRFSAERPKGSFSTLEIQRTEQGDSAMYLCASSSTSPDRAYMNTEAFFGQGTRLTVV.

In its sample, this clone ranks as medium-sized. V gene TRBV6-1 combines with J gene TRBJ2-2, with 12 bases that match TRBD1. The CDR3 spans 15 residues. CDR1 and CDR2 from the germline V gene are MNHNS and SASEGT. V shed 4 bases, J shed 6 bases, and the junction held 3 bases outside the gene matches. CDR3 DNA: TGTGCCAGCAGTGTAGGGACAGGGGGCCCCGGGGAGCTGTTTTTT. It codes for CASSVGTGGPGELFF.

The CDR3 reads CASSIRDRENEQFF. The DNA of the CDR3 is TGCGCCAGCAGCATCCGGGACAGAGAGAATGAGCAGTTCTTC. The chain recombines TRBV4-1 with TRBJ2-1, with 7 bases matching TRBD1. CDR3 size: 14 residues. V lost 5 bases to trimming and J lost 7 bases; unmatched junction nucleotides: 8. The germline V gene has CDR1 MGHRA and CDR2 YSYEKL.

To note about this clone: The identical CDR3 is also encoded by other nucleotide sequences in the sample. V and J are TRBV7-3 and TRBJ2-1; D may be TRBD2 (7 bases). The CDR3 totals 13 residues. The V gene's germline CDR1 is SGHTA and CDR2 FQGTGA. Trimming removed 2 bases at V and 7 bases at J, with 9 bases between. The DNA of the CDR3 is TGTGCCAGCAGCTTAGGGGGGGCGAATGAGCAGTTCTTC. Its protein is CASSLGGANEQFF.

This sequence joins TRBV4-1 and TRBJ1-1, with D perhaps TRBD1 (5 bases). CDR1 is MGHRA and CDR2 is YSYEKL in the germline V gene. V shed 0 bases and J shed 0 bases, with 8 bases lying between them. This CDR3 region has 15 residues. CDR3 residues: CASSQEQGVNTEAFF. CDR3 sequence (DNA): TGCGCCAGCAGCCAAGAGCAGGGCGTGAACACTGAAGCTTTCTTT.

The rearrangement uses TRBV7-9 and TRBJ2-6; TRBD2 aligns across 7 bases. CDR1 is SEHNR and CDR2 is FQNEAQ in the germline V gene (reference sequence). The CDR3 runs 16 residues. V was pared by 5 bases and J by 9 bases, with 13 bases of the junction left unmatched. The chain's CDR3 is CASSPTLAGVGNVLTF. In nucleotides, the CDR3 is TGTGCCAGCAGCCCTACCTTGGCGGGAGTGGGCAACGTCCTGACTTTC.

V is TRBV10-3 and J is TRBJ2-7; D is unclear. V shed 8 bases and J shed 7 bases, with 12 bases lying between them. Germline V gene sequence: CDR1 ENHRY, CDR2 SYGVKD. This CDR3 has 11 amino acids. For the CDR3, the DNA is TGTGCCATCGGTAACCTCAGGGAGCAGTACTTC. This encodes CAIGNLREQYF.

The genes are TRBV30 and TRBJ1-2; 9 nucleotides match TRBD1. V lost 3 bases to trimming and J lost 8 bases; unmatched junction nucleotides: 16. Looked up from germline, CDR1 is GTSNPN and CDR2 is SVGIG (reference sequence). The CDR3 covers 16 residues. The CDR3, as DNA: TGTGCCTGGAGACAGGGGGCGCTTCGGAGTTTGGGAGGCTACACCTTC. Translation gives CAWRQGALRSLGGYTF. The full variable domain, completed using reference TRBV30 and TRBJ1-2, is SQTIHQWPATLVQPVGSPLSLECTVEGTSNPNLYWYRQAAGRGLQLLFYSVGIGQISSEVPQNLSASRPQDRQFILSSKKLLLSDSGFYLCAWRQGALRSLGGYTFGSGTRLTVV.

This clone was counted a single time. The genes are TRBV27 and TRBJ2-7; 10 bases fit TRBD2. V dropped 7 bases and J dropped 4; count of bases not matched to a gene: 10. The CDR3 sequence is 15 residues long. In germline, CDR1 is MNHEY, CDR2 SMNVEV (reference sequence). CDR3 loop: CASNSKAGGPYEQYF. The DNA of the CDR3 is TGTGCCAGCAATTCTAAAGCGGGAGGGCCATACGAGCAGTACTTC.

V and J are TRBV27 and TRBJ2-7; D might be TRBD2 (6 bases). The CDR3 totals 15 residues. CDR1 is MNHEY and CDR2 is SMNVEV in the germline V gene (reference sequence). V lost 4 bases, J lost 7 bases, and 20 bases lay in between. The chain's CDR3 is CASSSTDPGAGEQYF. The CDR3 bases are TGTGCCAGCAGTTCTACAGACCCCGGTGCGGGGGAGCAGTACTTC.

The chain carries TRBV4-1 and TRBJ2-7; 10 nucleotides align to TRBD1. From germline, CDR1 is MGHRA and CDR2 YSYEKL. The CDR3 covers 14 residues. The V segment lost 6 bases and the J segment 3 bases; nucleotides outside the gene matches: 5. The CDR3 nucleotides read TGCGCCAGCAGTGCGGGACAGGGGATCTACGAGCAGTACTTC. It codes for CASSAGQGIYEQYF.

The chain combines TRBV5-1 with TRBJ2-3; maybe TRBD1 (6 bases). Germline V lookup: CDR1 SGHRS, CDR2 YFSETQ. The CDR3 totals 16 residues. V was cut by 2 bases and J by 2 bases, with 15 bases left in between. CDR3 nucleotides: TGCGCCAGCAGCTTCTACTACGACAGGATCACAGATACGCAGTATTTT. Its protein is CASSFYYDRITDTQYF.

This sequence joins TRBV6-4 and TRBJ2-1, with 9 bases that match TRBD2. CDR1 and CDR2 from the germline V gene are MRHNA and SNTAGT. The J segment lost 9 bases and the V segment lost 0 bases, leaving 3 bases of the junction unmatched. This CDR3 contains 14 residues. The CDR3 bases are TGTGCCAGCAGTGACTCGGGACTAGCATCTGAGCAGTTCTTC. Encoded protein: CASSDSGLASEQFF.

The gene calls are TRBV4-1 and TRBJ2-7; D remains ambiguous. Trimming removed 4 bases at V and 1 base at J, with 14 bases between. The germline gives CDR1 MGHRA, CDR2 YSYEKL. CDR3 size: 15 residues. CDR3: CASSPSPGFSYEQYF. In DNA form, the CDR3 reads TGCGCCAGCAGCCCCAGCCCCGGGTTTTCCTACGAGCAGTACTTC.

V usage is TRBV27 and J usage is TRBJ2-7, with a weak D call TRBD1 (6 bases). This CDR3 is built from 14 residues. The germline V gene encodes CDR1 MNHEY and CDR2 SMNVEV (reference sequence). V was pared by 4 bases and J by 1 base, with 11 bases between. As DNA, the CDR3 is TGTGCCAGCAGTTCCAACAGGGATTCCTACGAGCAGTACTTC. Translated, it gives CASSSNRDSYEQYF.

This chain uses TRBV2 with TRBJ2-7, with D maybe TRBD1 (7 bases). Per germline, CDR1 SNHLY and CDR2 FYNNEI. This CDR3 comprises 16 residues. V shed 2 bases and J shed 2 bases, with 16 bases lying between them. The CDR3 DNA reads TGTGCCAGCAGTGAAAGGGGGGCAGGGGGACCCTACGAGCAGTACTTC. Protein sequence: CASSERGAGGPYEQYF. The complete variable domain, with remaining parts taken from reference TRBV2 and TRBJ2-7, reads EPEVTQTPSHQVTQMGQEVILRCVPISNHLYFYWYRQILGQKVEFLVSFYNNEISEKSEIFDDQFSVERPDGSNFTLKIRSTKLEDSAMYFCASSERGAGGPYEQYFGPGTRLTVT.

This chain uses TRBV19 with TRBJ1-2, with TRBD1 matching over 9 bases. V was pared by 5 bases and J by 8 bases, with 9 bases of the junction left unmatched. Looked up from germline, CDR1 is LNHDA and CDR2 is SQIVND (reference sequence). The CDR3 spans 14 residues. CDR3 DNA: TGTGCCAGTAGTGAGGGACAGGGCCTAGGAGGCTACACCTTC. It translates to CASSEGQGLGGYTF.

The chain uses TRBV27 and TRBJ1-1, with 7 positions matching TRBD1. The CDR3 has 13 amino acids. Losses at the gene ends were 8 bases for V and 2 bases for J; bases not matched to a gene: 5. The germline V gene has CDR1 MNHEY and CDR2 SMNVEV (reference sequence). CDR3 sequence: CASVQGPNTEAFF. CDR3 bases: TGTGCCAGCGTACAGGGGCCAAACACTGAAGCTTTCTTT.

V usage is TRBV4-2 and J usage is TRBJ2-2, with TRBD2 identical over 8 bases. Germline V CDR1 and CDR2: LGHNA, YNFKEQ. The trim removed 5 bases at V and 6 bases at J, leaving 5 bases unmatched. This CDR3 is 14 amino acids long. Here the CDR3 DNA reads TGTGCCAGCAGCAAGACTAGCGACCCCGGGGAGCTGTTTTTT. Protein product: CASSKTSDPGELFF.

This clone appeared a single time. This chain connects TRBV6-4 to TRBJ1-1; D is possibly TRBD1 (6 bases). Germline V gene sequence: CDR1 MRHNA, CDR2 SNTAGT. The CDR3 runs 15 residues. Trimming removed 6 bases from V and 1 base from J, with 15 bases in between. CDR3 protein: CASRGGQRPNTEAFF. Written as DNA, the CDR3 is TGTGCCAGCAGAGGAGGACAGAGACCGAACACTGAAGCTTTCTTT.